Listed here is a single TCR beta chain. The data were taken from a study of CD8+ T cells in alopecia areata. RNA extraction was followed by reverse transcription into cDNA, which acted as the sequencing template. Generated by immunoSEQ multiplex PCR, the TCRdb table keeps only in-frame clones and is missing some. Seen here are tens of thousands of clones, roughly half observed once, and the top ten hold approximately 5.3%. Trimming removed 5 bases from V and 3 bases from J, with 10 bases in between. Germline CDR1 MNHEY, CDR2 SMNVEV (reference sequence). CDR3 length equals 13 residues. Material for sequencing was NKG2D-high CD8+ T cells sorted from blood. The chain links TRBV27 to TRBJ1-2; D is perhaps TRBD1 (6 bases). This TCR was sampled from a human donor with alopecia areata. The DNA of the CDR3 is TGTGCCAGCAGTGCGGACAGTTACTATGGCTACACCTTC. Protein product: CASSADSYYGYTF.